This T cell receptor beta chain stems from a study of PD-L1 blockade in urothelial cancer. In the study overall: Bladder-origin urothelial cancer in males covered twenty-five of 29 patients. Prior chemotherapy ranged from 0 to 3 regimens per patient.

Comment on this clone: Its target is unknown.

Trimming took 4 bases from V and 0 from J; bases not matched to a gene: 10. The CDR3 covers 18 residues. Germline-derived CDR1 and CDR2 are SGHRS and YFSETQ. Study outcomes and limitations: By 3 weeks, tumor-associated blood clones had expanded more in durable-benefit patients. Better progression-free and overall survival followed lower pretreatment blood clonality.

Time point defined: pretreatment peripheral blood. The data were produced by immunoSEQ multiplex PCR, yet TCRdb's version contains in-frame clones alone and is incomplete. The repertoire includes fewer than 80,000 clones, 65% to 90% of them detected once, and 3.2% sits in the top ten. This receptor was taken from a man in his 70s with urothelial cancer. Specimen: PBMCs, collected around atezolizumab (anti-PD-L1) treatment. The chain combines TRBV5-1 with TRBJ2-7; TRBD2 agrees at 13 bases. The CDR3 sequence is CASSDPGLAGAPSYEQYF. In nucleotides, the CDR3 is TGCGCCAGCAGCGACCCCGGACTAGCGGGAGCCCCCTCCTACGAGCAGTACTTC.